Listed below are T cell receptor beta chains from one sample, sequenced in a study of early T cells in non-severe SARS-CoV-2 infection. TCRdb analysed the 5' RACE reads with MiXCR anew, one entry per CDR3 protein. The data show 70,000 to 95,000 distinct CDR3 sequences, roughly 9.4% seen once. The sample consisted of whole blood. The receptors come from an adult who was a healthcare worker with PCR-confirmed SARS-CoV-2 infection or an uninfected control (not recorded which). Both conserved end residues are trimmed from each CDR3.

TRBV20-1,TRBJ2-1,SAGTSGYNEQF
TRBV7-9,TRBJ1-4,ASSFGRTNEKLF
TRBV7-9,TRBJ2-5,ASSLDGGKETQY
TRBV6-1,TRBJ1-6,ASSDGQGDSPLH
TRBV13,TRBJ1-1,ASSLVSGTEAF
TRBV20-1,TRBJ1-5,SASTGDQLVPQH
TRBV10-3,TRBJ2-1,AISETGMNEQF
TRBV7-9,TRBJ2-7,ASSSATGNYEQY
TRBV11-2,TRBJ2-5,ASSFYPSGSRLETQY
TRBV11-2,TRBJ2-1,ASSLVTYNEQF
TRBV4-2,TRBJ2-2,ASSQLYGLAETDSTGELF
TRBV3-1,TRBJ2-7,ASSGSYEQY
TRBV20-1,TRBJ2-3,SAIRTGNTDTQY
TRBV3-1,TRBJ2-1,ASSQDLGGLSYNEQF
TRBV29-1,TRBJ2-6,SVVLSSGANVLT